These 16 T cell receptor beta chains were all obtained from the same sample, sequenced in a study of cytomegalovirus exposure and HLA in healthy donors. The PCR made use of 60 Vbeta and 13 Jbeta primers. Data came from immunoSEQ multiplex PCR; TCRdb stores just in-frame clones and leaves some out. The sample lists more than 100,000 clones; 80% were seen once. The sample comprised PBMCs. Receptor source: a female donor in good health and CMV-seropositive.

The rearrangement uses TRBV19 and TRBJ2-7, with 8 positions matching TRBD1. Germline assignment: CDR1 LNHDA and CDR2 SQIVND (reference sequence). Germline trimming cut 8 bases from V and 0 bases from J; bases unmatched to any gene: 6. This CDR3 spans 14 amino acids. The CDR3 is CASSRTGSSYEQYF. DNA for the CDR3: TGTGCCAGTTCCCGGACAGGGAGCTCCTACGAGCAGTACTTC.

The CDR3 is CASSRSSGEDEQFF. The CDR3 region has the DNA TGTGCCAGCTCACGGTCTAGCGGGGAAGATGAGCAGTTCTTC. This rearrangement joins TRBV18 to TRBJ2-1; 9 positions agree with TRBD2. This CDR3 has 14 amino acids. J gave up 8 bases and V 4 bases, and 6 bases lay outside the gene matches. Germline V gene data show CDR1 as KGHSH and CDR2 as LQKENI.

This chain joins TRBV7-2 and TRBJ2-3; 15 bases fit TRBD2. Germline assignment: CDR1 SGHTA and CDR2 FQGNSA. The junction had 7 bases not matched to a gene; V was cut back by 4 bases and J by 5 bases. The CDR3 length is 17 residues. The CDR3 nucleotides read TGTGCCAGCAGCTCCGCCAGGACTAGCGGGGGGGTAGATACGCAGTATTTT. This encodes CASSSARTSGGVDTQYF.

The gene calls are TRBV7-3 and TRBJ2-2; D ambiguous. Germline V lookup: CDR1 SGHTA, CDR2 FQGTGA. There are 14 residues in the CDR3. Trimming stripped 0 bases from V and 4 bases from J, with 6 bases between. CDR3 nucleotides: TGTGCCAGCAGCTTAACGTGGGCCACCGGGGAGCTGTTTTTT. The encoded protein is CASSLTWATGELFF.

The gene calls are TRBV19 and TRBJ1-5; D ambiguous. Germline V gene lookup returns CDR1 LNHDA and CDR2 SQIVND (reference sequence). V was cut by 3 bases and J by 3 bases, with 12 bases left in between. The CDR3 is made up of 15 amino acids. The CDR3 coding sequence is TGTGCCAGTAGTATGTACATTTCTTTCAATCAGCCCCAGCATTTT. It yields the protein CASSMYISFNQPQHF.

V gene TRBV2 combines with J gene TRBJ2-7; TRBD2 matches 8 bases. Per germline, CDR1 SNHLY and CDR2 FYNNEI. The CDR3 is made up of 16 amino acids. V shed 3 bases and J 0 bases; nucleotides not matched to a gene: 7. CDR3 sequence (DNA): TGTGCCAGCAGTGACCTAGGTAGCGGGGCCTCCTACGAGCAGTACTTC. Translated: CASSDLGSGASYEQYF.

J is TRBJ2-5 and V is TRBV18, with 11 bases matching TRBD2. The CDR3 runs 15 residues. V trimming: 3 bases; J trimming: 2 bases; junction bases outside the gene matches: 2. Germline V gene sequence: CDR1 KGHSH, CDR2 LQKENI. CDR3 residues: CASSPRLAGQETQYF. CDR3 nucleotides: TGTGCCAGCTCACCTCGACTAGCGGGACAAGAGACCCAGTACTTC.

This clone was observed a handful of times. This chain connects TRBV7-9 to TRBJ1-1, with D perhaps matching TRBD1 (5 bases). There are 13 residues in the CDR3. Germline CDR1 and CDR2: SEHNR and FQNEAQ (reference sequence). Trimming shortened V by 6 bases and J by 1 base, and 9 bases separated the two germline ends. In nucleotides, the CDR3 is TGTGCCAGCAGAGATCAGGGGAACACTGAAGCTTTCTTT. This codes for CASRDQGNTEAFF.

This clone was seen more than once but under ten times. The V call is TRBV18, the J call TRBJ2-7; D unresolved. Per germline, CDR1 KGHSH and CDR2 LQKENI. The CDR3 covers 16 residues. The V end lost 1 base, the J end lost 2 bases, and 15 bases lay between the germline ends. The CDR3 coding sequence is TGTGCCAGCTCACCACTTATATCCACGGTTGCCTACGAGCAGTACTTC. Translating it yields CASSPLISTVAYEQYF.

Here the CDR3 reads CASSPQGSYNSPLHF. The CDR3 DNA follows: TGTGCCAGCAGTCCACAGGGCTCCTATAATTCACCCCTCCACTTT. The gene calls are TRBV6-5 and TRBJ1-6; a possible D gene is TRBD1 (6 bases). Germline V gene sequence: CDR1 MNHEY, CDR2 SVGAGI. This CDR3 has 15 amino acids. V lost 5 bases, J lost 0 bases, and 8 bases lay in between.

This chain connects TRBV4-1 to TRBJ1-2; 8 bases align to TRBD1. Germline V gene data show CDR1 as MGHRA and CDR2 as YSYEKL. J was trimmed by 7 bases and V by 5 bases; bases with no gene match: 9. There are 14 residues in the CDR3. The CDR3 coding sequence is TGCGCCAGCAGCACCCCGGACAGGGTGGGTGGCTACACCTTC. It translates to CASSTPDRVGGYTF.

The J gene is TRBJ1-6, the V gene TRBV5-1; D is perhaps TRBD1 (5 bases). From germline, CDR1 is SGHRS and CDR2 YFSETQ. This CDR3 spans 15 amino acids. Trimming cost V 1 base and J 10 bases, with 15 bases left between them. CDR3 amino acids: CASSLTDGTSSPLHF. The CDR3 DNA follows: TGCGCCAGCAGCTTGACGGATGGGACTTCATCACCCCTCCACTTT. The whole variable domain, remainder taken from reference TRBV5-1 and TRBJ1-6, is KAGVTQTPRYLIKTRGQQVTLSCSPISGHRSVSWYQQTPGQGLQFLFEYFSETQRNKGNFPGRFSGRQFSNSRSEMNVSTLELGDSALYLCASSLTDGTSSPLHFGNGTRLTVT.

For the CDR3, the DNA is TGTGCCAGCAGCTTAGGGGCGCGGGGGGGCACAGATACGCAGTATTTT. It yields the protein CASSLGARGGTDTQYF. The chain couples TRBV7-2 to TRBJ2-3; 8 bases are a match to TRBD2. In germline, CDR1 is SGHTA, CDR2 FQGNSA. The CDR3 is 16 amino acids. With V trimmed by 1 base and J by 1 base, 4 bases remained unmatched.

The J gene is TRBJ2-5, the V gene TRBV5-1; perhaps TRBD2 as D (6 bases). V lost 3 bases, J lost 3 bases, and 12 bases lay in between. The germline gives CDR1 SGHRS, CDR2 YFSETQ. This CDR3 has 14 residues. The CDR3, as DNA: TGCGCCAGCAGCTGGGGGACTTGGGAAGAGACCCAGTACTTC. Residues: CASSWGTWEETQYF.

The CDR3 spells CASSSSDTAGTAYGYTF. The CDR3 nucleotides read TGTGCCAGCAGTTCGTCAGATACAGCCGGGACAGCCTATGGCTACACCTTC. The rearrangement joins TRBV28 to TRBJ1-2; 7 positions agree with TRBD1. Germline CDR1 and CDR2: MDHEN and SYDVKM. Unmatched junction bases numbered 15, after V lost 4 bases and J lost 4 bases. CDR3 length equals 17 residues.

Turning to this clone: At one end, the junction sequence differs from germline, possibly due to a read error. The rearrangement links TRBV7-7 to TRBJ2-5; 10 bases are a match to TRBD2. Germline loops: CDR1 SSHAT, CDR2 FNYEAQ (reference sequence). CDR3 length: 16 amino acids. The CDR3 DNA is TGTGCTAGCAGCTTAGAACCAGCGGGGGGGAGAGAGACCCAGTACTTC. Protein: CASSLEPAGGRETQYF.